This T cell receptor (beta chain) was obtained from a study of CD8+ T cells in alopecia areata. The ends were cut back, 3 bases at V and 0 bases at J, with 6 bases in the middle. Germline CDR1 SGHAT, CDR2 FQNNGV. CDR3 size: 13 residues. Isolated RNA was reverse transcribed into cDNA used as the sequencing template. Data came from immunoSEQ multiplex PCR; TCRdb stores just in-frame clones and leaves some out. The sample shows 50,000 to 70,000 clones, 40% to 50% of them seen only once. As to this clone: The antigen is not known.

Findings and caveats of the study: Tissue-resident alphabeta T cells belonging to normal skin likewise get sequenced within scalp specimens.

Patients with alopecia areata provided lesional scalp punch biopsies as well as peripheral blood. The researchers isolated CD4+ and CD8+ T cells from PBMCs by sorting. This chain connects TRBV11-2 to TRBJ2-7; D is perhaps TRBD1 (6 bases). Sequenced input: NKG2D-low CD8+ T cells sorted from blood. The receptor was derived from a human donor with alopecia areata. The CDR3 loop is CASSLDSSYEQYF. The CDR3 DNA follows: TGTGCCAGCAGCTTGGACAGCTCCTACGAGCAGTACTTC.